These T cell receptor beta chains were read from a single sample in a study of cytomegalovirus exposure and HLA in healthy donors. Libraries were prepared by immunoSEQ multiplex PCR; TCRdb keeps only in-frame clonotypes and omits some of them. The sample contains about 180,000 clones, roughly 75% of which appear only once. Sequencing used PBMCs. These receptors were taken from a woman aged 45-65 years in good health and CMV-seropositive. Each CDR3 is given with its conserved first and last residue. D genes are given only for firm matches. The listing skips clone size in some rows; elsewhere it reads once, few, many or a size class.

j_call v_call clone_size d_call cdr3_nt cdr3_aa
TRBJ1-2 TRBV9 - - TGTGCCAGCCGGAGAGATCACTATGGCTACACCTTC CASRRDHYGYTF
TRBJ2-7 TRBV30 few - TGTGCCTGGAGTAAGCTGGGCAGTTACTCCTACGAGCAGTACTTC CAWSKLGSYSYEQYF
TRBJ1-4 TRBV2 - TRBD1 TGTGCCAGGGAAGCCGGGACAGGCAATGAAAAACTGTTTTTT CAREAGTGNEKLFF
TRBJ2-1 TRBV7-2 - - TGTGCCAGCAGGCGCCTCCTCCGGGGCAATGAGCAGTTCTTC CASRRLLRGNEQFF
TRBJ2-1 TRBV5-1 - TRBD2 TGCGCCAGCAGCTTGACTAGCGGGAGCAATGAGCAGTTCTTC CASSLTSGSNEQFF
TRBJ2-5 TRBV5-6 - - TGTGCCAGCAGCCCGGAGGCAGAGGAGCCGATAGGGACCCAGTACTTC CASSPEAEEPIGTQYF
TRBJ1-6 TRBV6-5 - - TGTGCCAGCAGGGAGGGAGGGTGGTATAATTCACCCCTCCACTTT CASREGGWYNSPLHF
TRBJ1-5 TRBV19 - - TGTGCCAGTAGAGGGAGGAGGCATCAGCCCCAGCATTTT CASRGRRHQPQHF
TRBJ2-7 TRBV28 - - TGTGCCAGCAGCAGGGCCTCCTACGAGCAGTACTTC CASSRASYEQYF
TRBJ1-2 TRBV4-3 - - TGCGCCAGCAGCCAAGAAGCTGATCTAACTTATGGCTACACCTTC CASSQEADLTYGYTF
TRBJ2-5 TRBV30 - TRBD1 TGTGCCTGGAGGGACGGACAGGGGAGGTATGAGCAGTACTTC CAWRDGQGRYEQYF
TRBJ1-3 TRBV9 - - TGTGCCAGCAGCGGATGGGGCAGGGGAAACACCATATATTTT CASSGWGRGNTIYF
TRBJ2-2 TRBV7-8 - TRBD2 TGTGCCGGCAGTTTCTTGGGGGGAGGGAAGTCCGGGGAGCTGTTTTTT CAGSFLGGGKSGELFF
TRBJ1-1 TRBV28 - - TGTGCCGGACAGACCCCAAACACTGAAGCTTTCTTT CAGQTPNTEAFF
TRBJ1-4 TRBV5-4 - TRBD1 TGTGCCAGCAGCCTCGGTGGACAGGGAAATGAAAAACTGTTTTTT CASSLGGQGNEKLFF
TRBJ1-1 TRBV5-1 - - TGCGCCAGCAGTTTAGCTTGGGACACGAACACTGAAGCTTTCTTT CASSLAWDTNTEAFF
TRBJ2-1 TRBV4-2 - TRBD2 TGTGCCAGCAGCCACGCTAGCGGGATGGGCAATGAGCAGTTCTTC CASSHASGMGNEQFF
TRBJ2-5 TRBV11-2 - - TGTGCCAGCAGCTTAATAGCTTATGAGACCCAGTACTTC CASSLIAYETQYF
TRBJ2-2 TRBV7-9 - - TGTGCCAGCAGCTTAGGGGGAGAGCGTTCCGGGGAGCTGTTTTTT CASSLGGERSGELFF
TRBJ1-1 TRBV28 - - TGTGCCAGCAGTTTCGGGAGGGGTAACACTGAAGCTTTCTTT CASSFGRGNTEAFF
TRBJ1-4 TRBV19 - - TGTGCCAGTACCTACCGGGGAGGGAGTGCAACTAATGAAAAACTGTTTTTT CASTYRGGSATNEKLFF